This TCR beta chain derives from a study of T cells in narcolepsy. Study background: Patients with NT1 or NT2 and healthy control donors were enrolled.

Assay: immunoSEQ multiplex PCR; the TCRdb copy retains only in-frame clones and omits some. The sample shows 28,000 or so clones, 82% of them seen only once. The germline CDR1 and CDR2 sequences are SGHNT and YENEEA. This CDR3 is built from 14 residues. Trimming took 3 bases from V and 6 from J, leaving 15 bases between them. Findings and caveats of the study: Autoreactive clonotypes reportedly recurred in blood of same and different patients, not controls. Comparing one patient's CSF and blood CD4+ clonotypes highlighted HCRT- and TRIB2-specific autoreactive clonotypes.

With regard to this clone: Its target is not known.

Sample: CD45RA- memory CD4+ T cells from PBMCs. The chain has TRBV11-3 and TRBJ2-7; perhaps D is TRBD1 or TRBD2 (5 bases each). The source of this sequence is a human donor with narcolepsy. The CDR3 DNA sequence: TGTGCCAGCAGCTTGGGACGAGGGTCCCCCGAGCAGTACTTC. Amino acid sequence: CASSLGRGSPEQYF.